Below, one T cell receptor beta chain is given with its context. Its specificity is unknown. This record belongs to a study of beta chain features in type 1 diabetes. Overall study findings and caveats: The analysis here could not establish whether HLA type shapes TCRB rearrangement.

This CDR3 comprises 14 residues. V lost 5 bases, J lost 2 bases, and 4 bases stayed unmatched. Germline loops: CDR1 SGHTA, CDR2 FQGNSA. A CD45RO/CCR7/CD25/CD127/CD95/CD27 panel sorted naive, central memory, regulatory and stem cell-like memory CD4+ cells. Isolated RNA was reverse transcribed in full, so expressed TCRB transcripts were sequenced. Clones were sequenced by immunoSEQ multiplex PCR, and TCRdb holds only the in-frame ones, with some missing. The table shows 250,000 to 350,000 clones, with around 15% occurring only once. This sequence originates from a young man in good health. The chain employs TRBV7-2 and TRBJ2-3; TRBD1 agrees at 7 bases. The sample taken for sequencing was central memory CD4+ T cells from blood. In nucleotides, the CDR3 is TGTGCCAGCAGCACGGACAGGACCACAGATACGCAGTATTTT. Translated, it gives CASSTDRTTDTQYF.